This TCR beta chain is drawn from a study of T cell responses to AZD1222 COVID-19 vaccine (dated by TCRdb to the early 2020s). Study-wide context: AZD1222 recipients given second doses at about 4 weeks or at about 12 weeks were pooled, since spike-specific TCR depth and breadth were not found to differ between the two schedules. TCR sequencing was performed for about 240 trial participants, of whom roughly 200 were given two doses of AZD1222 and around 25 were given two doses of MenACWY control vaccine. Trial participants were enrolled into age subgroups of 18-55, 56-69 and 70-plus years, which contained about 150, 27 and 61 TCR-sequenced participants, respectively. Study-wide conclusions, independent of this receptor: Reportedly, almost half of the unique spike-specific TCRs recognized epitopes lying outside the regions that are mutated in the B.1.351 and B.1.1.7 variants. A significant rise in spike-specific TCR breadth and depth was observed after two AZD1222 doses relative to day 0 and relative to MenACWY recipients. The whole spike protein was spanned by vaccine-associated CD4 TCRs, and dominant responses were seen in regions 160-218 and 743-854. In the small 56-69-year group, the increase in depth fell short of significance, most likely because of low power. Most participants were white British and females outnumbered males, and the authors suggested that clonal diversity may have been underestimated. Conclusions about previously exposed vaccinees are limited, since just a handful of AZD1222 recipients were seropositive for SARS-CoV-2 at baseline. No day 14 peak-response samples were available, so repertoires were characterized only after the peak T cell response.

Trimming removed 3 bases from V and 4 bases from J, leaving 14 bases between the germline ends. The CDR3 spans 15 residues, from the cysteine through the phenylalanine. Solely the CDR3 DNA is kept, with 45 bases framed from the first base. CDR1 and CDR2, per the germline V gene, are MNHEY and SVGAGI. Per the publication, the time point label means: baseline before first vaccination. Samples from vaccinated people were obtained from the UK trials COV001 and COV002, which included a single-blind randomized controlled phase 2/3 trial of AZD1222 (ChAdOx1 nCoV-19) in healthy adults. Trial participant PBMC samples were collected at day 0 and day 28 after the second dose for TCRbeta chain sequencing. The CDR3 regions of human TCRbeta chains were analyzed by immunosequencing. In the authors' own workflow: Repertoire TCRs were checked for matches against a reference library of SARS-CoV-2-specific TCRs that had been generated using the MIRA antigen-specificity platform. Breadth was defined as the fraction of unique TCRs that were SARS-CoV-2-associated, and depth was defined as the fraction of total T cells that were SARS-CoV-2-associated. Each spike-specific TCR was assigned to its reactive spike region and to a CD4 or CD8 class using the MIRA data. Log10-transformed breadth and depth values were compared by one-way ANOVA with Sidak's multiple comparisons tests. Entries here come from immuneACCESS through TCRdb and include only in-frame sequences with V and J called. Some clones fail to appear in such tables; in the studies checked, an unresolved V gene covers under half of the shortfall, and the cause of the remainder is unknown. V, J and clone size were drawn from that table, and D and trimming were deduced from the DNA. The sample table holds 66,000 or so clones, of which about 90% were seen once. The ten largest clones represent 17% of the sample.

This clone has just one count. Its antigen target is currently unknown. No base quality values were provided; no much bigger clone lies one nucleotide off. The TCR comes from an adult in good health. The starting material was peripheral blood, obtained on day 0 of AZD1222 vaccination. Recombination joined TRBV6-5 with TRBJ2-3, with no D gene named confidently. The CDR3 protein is CASSYTLQRADTQYF. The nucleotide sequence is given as TGTGCCAGCAGTTATACCCTACAGAGAGCAGATACGCAGTATTTT.